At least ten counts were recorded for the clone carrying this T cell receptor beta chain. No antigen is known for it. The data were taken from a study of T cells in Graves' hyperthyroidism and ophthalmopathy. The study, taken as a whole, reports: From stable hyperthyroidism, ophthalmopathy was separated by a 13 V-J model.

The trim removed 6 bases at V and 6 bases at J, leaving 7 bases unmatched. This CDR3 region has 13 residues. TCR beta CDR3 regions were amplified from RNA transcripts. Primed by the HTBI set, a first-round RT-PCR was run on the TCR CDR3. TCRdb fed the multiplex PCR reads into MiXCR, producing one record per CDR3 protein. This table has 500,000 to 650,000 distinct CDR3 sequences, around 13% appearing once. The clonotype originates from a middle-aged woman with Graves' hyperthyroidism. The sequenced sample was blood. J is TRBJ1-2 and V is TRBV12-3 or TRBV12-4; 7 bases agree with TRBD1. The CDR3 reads CASRGTAIDGYTF. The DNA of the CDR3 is TGTGCCAGCAGGGGGACAGCAATAGATGGCTACACCTTC.